Listed here are 21 T cell receptor beta chains from one sample, sequenced in a study of Ad26.COV2.S vaccination and SARS-CoV-2 variants. TCRdb keeps only in-frame clones here, not all; method: immunoSEQ multiplex PCR. The table includes about 410,000 clones, 89% detected once. Noted treatment: over 15 received Ad26.COV2.S at low or high dose, single or two shots; about 5 received placebo; per-sample allocation not given. Material that was analyzed had been drawn on day 63 after the first vaccine or placebo injection. Specimen: peripheral blood, collected in a trial of Ad26.COV2.S vaccine versus placebo. The receptors stem from a person aged 18 to 59 who received the Ad26.COV2.S COVID-19 vaccine or a placebo.

The chain uses TRBV6-1 and TRBJ1-5; unclear D gene. V shed 4 bases and J shed 0 bases, with 13 bases lying between them. This CDR3 region has 16 residues. CDR1 and CDR2 from the germline V gene are MNHNS and SASEGT. Here the CDR3 reads CASSVLSGNSNQPQHF. CDR3 sequence (DNA): TGTGCCAGCAGTGTTCTCTCCGGGAATAGCAATCAGCCCCAGCATTTT.

For the CDR3, the DNA is TGTGCCAGCAGTTGGGGTGGGTGGGGCAATCAGCCCCAGCATTTT. This sequence encodes CASSWGGWGNQPQHF. This chain uses TRBV28 with TRBJ1-5; D is undetermined. V lost 4 bases to trimming and J lost 2 bases, with 12 bases between them. CDR3 length: 15 residues. The germline CDR1 and CDR2 sequences are MDHEN and SYDVKM.

The chain's CDR3 is CASSVRDRAHEQYF. Written as DNA, the CDR3 is TGTGCCAGCAGCGTCCGGGACAGGGCCCACGAGCAGTACTTC. The rearrangement links TRBV9 to TRBJ2-7; TRBD1 aligns across 9 bases. The CDR3 consists of 14 residues. CDR1 and CDR2 from the germline V gene are SGDLS and YYNGEE. V was pared by 2 bases and J by 5 bases, with 5 bases of the junction left unmatched.

This chain joins TRBV7-2 and TRBJ2-3, with TRBD1 identical over 8 bases. The CDR3 consists of 16 residues. Germline V gene data show CDR1 as SGHTA and CDR2 as FQGNSA. Unmatched junction bases numbered 9, after V lost 5 bases and J lost 2 bases. Here the CDR3 DNA reads TGTGCCAGCAGCCCAGGGGGCGCGGCGCCCACAGATACGCAGTATTTT. It translates to CASSPGGAAPTDTQYF.

The chain is built from TRBV19 and TRBJ2-7; perhaps TRBD2 as D (6 bases). CDR1 LNHDA and CDR2 SQIVND come from the germline V gene (reference sequence). The V end was cut by 1 base, the J end by 1 base, with 11 bases between. This CDR3 is 15 amino acids long. The CDR3 DNA is TGTGCCAGTAGTATAGGCGGGACGGGATCCTACGAGCAGTACTTC. Translated: CASSIGGTGSYEQYF.

J is TRBJ2-5 and V is TRBV18; D gene unclear. Trimming stripped 6 bases from V and 4 bases from J, with 18 bases between. The germline V gene has CDR1 KGHSH and CDR2 LQKENI. There are 15 residues in the CDR3. Here the CDR3 reads CASSPKNSGGETQYF. DNA for the CDR3: TGTGCCAGCTCCCCCAAGAATTCGGGTGGAGAGACCCAGTACTTC.

This sequence joins TRBV7-2 and TRBJ2-1, with TRBD2 matching 10 bases. V shed 2 bases and J 9 bases; nucleotides not matched to a gene: 4. This CDR3 has 14 residues. The germline V gene encodes CDR1 SGHTA and CDR2 FQGNSA. The CDR3 coding sequence is TGTGCCAGCAGCTTAACCAGCGGGAGGGGTGAGCAGTTCTTC. Translating gives CASSLTSGRGEQFF. Based on the CDR3 plus reference TRBV7-2 and TRBJ2-1, the full variable domain is GAGVSQSPSNKVTEKGKDVELRCDPISGHTALYWYRQSLGQGLEFLIYFQGNSAPDKSGLPSDRFSAERTGGSVSTLTIQRTQQEDSAVYLCASSLTSGRGEQFFGPGTRLTVL.

The gene calls are TRBV28 and TRBJ1-2; D unclear. Trimming shortened V by 5 bases and J by 0 bases, and 19 bases separated the two germline ends. The CDR3 totals 17 residues. Per the germline V gene, CDR1 is MDHEN and CDR2 is SYDVKM. The CDR3 protein is CASSPTDYWEPNYGYTF. In DNA form, the CDR3 reads TGTGCCAGCAGTCCGACGGATTACTGGGAACCTAACTATGGCTACACCTTC.

The V and J genes are TRBV7-2 and TRBJ2-5; 10 bases line up with TRBD2. V gave up 4 bases and J gave up 3 bases; unmatched junction bases: 2. The germline CDR1 and CDR2 sequences are SGHTA and FQGNSA. The CDR3 length is 14 residues. The CDR3 DNA is TGTGCCAGCAGCTCCGGACTAGCGGAAGAGACCCAGTACTTC. Protein sequence: CASSSGLAEETQYF.

J is TRBJ2-1 and V is TRBV20-1; TRBD2 matches 11 bases. With 3 bases clipped from V and 5 bases from J, the junction kept 9 bases outside the gene matches. CDR3 length equals 16 residues. Germline CDR1 DFQATT, CDR2 SNEGSKA (reference sequence). The CDR3 sequence: CSASVGLAVIHNEQFF. CDR3 sequence (DNA): TGCAGTGCTAGTGTGGGACTAGCGGTTATCCACAATGAGCAGTTCTTC.

This clone was recorded once. The chain is built from TRBV3-1 (or the pseudogene TRBV3-2) and TRBJ2-7; D might be TRBD2 (5 bases). CDR3 length: 12 residues. Trimming pared 7 bases from V and 5 bases from J, leaving 12 bases between. The germline V gene has CDR1 LGHDT and CDR2 YNNKEL (reference sequence). The CDR3 nucleotides are TGTGCCAGCACCCCAGGCGGGCACGAGCAGTACTTC. Amino acid sequence: CASTPGGHEQYF.

V gene TRBV19 combines with J gene TRBJ2-4, with TRBD1 matching 8 bases. The CDR3 sequence is 17 residues long. V lost 5 bases to trimming and J lost 3 bases; unmatched junction nucleotides: 12. From germline, CDR1 is LNHDA and CDR2 SQIVND (reference sequence). The CDR3 coding sequence is TGTGCCAGTAGTTCGCCCCCAGGGGGCAAAGGCAAAAACATTCAGTACTTC. Amino acids: CASSSPPGGKGKNIQYF.

As to this clone: Other DNA sequences from this sample encode an identical CDR3 as well. The rearrangement uses TRBV9 and TRBJ2-7, with 12 bases aligning to TRBD1. This CDR3 comprises 14 residues. The ends lost 2 bases at V and 5 bases at J; junction bases unmatched: 2. Germline V CDR1 and CDR2: SGDLS, YYNGEE. In DNA form, the CDR3 reads TGTGCCAGCAGCGTGGGACAGGGGGCTCACGAGCAGTACTTC. The encoded protein is CASSVGQGAHEQYF. Drawing the rest from reference TRBV9 and TRBJ2-7, the complete variable domain is DSGVTQTPKHLITATGQRVTLRCSPRSGDLSVYWYQQSLDQGLQFLIQYYNGEERAKGNILERFSAQQFPDLHSELNLSSLELGDSALYFCASSVGQGAHEQYFGPGTRLTVT.

The genes are TRBV2 and TRBJ2-7, with 7 bases matching TRBD1. CDR3 length: 14 residues. J was trimmed by 1 base and V by 7 bases; bases with no gene match: 7. The germline V gene has CDR1 SNHLY and CDR2 FYNNEI. The CDR3 is CASINGTVSYEQYF. DNA for the CDR3: TGTGCCAGCATCAACGGGACAGTGTCCTACGAGCAGTACTTC.

This clone was observed once. The chain combines TRBV18 with TRBJ2-7, with D maybe TRBD2 (5 bases). This CDR3 spans 14 amino acids. Trimming removed 2 bases from V and 2 bases from J, with 10 bases in between. From germline, CDR1 is KGHSH and CDR2 LQKENI. This CDR3 is CASSPDYVAYEQYF. The CDR3 region has the DNA TGTGCCAGCTCACCAGACTACGTGGCCTACGAGCAGTACTTC.

The chain carries TRBV11-2 and TRBJ2-1; 9 bases align to TRBD2. The J segment lost 6 bases and the V segment lost 1 base, leaving 10 bases of the junction unmatched. From germline, CDR1 is SGHAT and CDR2 FQNNGV. The CDR3 has 17 amino acids. DNA of the CDR3: TGTGCCAGCAGCTTAGCCCCCCGCGGGAGGGCCGGCAATGAGCAGTTCTTC. This translates into CASSLAPRGRAGNEQFF.

The rearrangement links TRBV3-1 (or the pseudogene TRBV3-2) to TRBJ1-2; 8 bases match TRBD1. The CDR3 totals 15 residues. Germline assignment: CDR1 LGHDT and CDR2 YNNKEL (reference sequence). J was trimmed by 3 bases and V by 0 bases; bases with no gene match: 3. The CDR3 here is CASSQDPGGHYGYTF. CDR3 nucleotides: TGTGCCAGCAGCCAAGATCCAGGGGGCCACTATGGCTACACCTTC.

This clone has only one observation. At one of its ends the junction is not consistent with the germline gene, which may arise from a read error. This chain uses TRBV28 with TRBJ2-7, with 8 positions matching TRBD1. CDR1 and CDR2 (germline): MDHEN, SYDVKM. This CDR3 region has 15 residues. CDR3 sequence (DNA): TGTGCCAGCAGTCTCACCCGGGACAGGATTTCGGAGCGGTACTTC. Amino acid sequence: CASSLTRDRISERYF.

The chain has TRBV9 and TRBJ1-6, with TRBD1 identical over 7 bases. V was clipped by 3 bases and J by 10 bases; unmatched bases: 16. The CDR3 is 17 amino acids. Germline CDR1 and CDR2: SGDLS and YYNGEE. CDR3 nucleotides: TGTGCCAGCAGCGAGAACCTCAGGACCGACAGGGACTCACCCCTCCACTTT. Translating it yields CASSENLRTDRDSPLHF.

The J gene is TRBJ1-1, the V gene TRBV9; D is undetermined. CDR1 and CDR2 (germline): SGDLS, YYNGEE. The CDR3 length is 15 residues. V lost 0 bases, J lost 1 base, and 10 bases lay in between. CDR3 loop: CASSVGPGKNTEAFF. The CDR3 coding sequence is TGTGCCAGCAGCGTAGGGCCAGGAAAGAACACTGAAGCTTTCTTT. Full variable domain (rest looked up from reference TRBV9 and TRBJ1-1): DSGVTQTPKHLITATGQRVTLRCSPRSGDLSVYWYQQSLDQGLQFLIQYYNGEERAKGNILERFSAQQFPDLHSELNLSSLELGDSALYFCASSVGPGKNTEAFFGQGTRLTVV.

The V call is TRBV28, the J call TRBJ1-5, with D perhaps matching TRBD1 (5 bases). V was cut by 6 bases and J by 4 bases, with 13 bases left in between. The CDR3 extends over 14 amino acids. Germline values: CDR1 MDHEN, CDR2 SYDVKM. For the CDR3, the DNA is TGTGCCAGCAGGGCGACGGGGGGTAATCAGCCCCAGCATTTT. Translation: CASRATGGNQPQHF. Together with reference TRBV28 and TRBJ1-5, the CDR3 gives the full variable domain: DVKVTQSSRYLVKRTGEKVFLECVQDMDHENMFWYRQDPGLGLRLIYFSYDVKMKEKGDIPEGYSVSREKKERFSLILESASTNQTSMYLCASRATGGNQPQHFGDGTRLSIL.